These T cell receptor beta chains were read from a single sample in a study of beta chain features in type 1 diabetes. Assay used: immunoSEQ multiplex PCR; TCRdb lists only in-frame clones, some missing. The table lists under 300,000 clones, more than 11% of them singletons. The specimen was naive CD4+ T cells from blood. These receptors all stem from a man aged 25-45 years with type 1 diabetes. The CDR3 runs from the conserved cysteine through the conserved F or W. The D gene is left open where the match is weak. Not every row has a clone size; where given, it reads once, few, many or a size class.

>TRBJ2-5|TRBV5-1|-|-
TGCGCCAGCAGTCCGGGCACAGGACAACAAGAGACCCAGTACTTC
CASSPGTGQQETQYF
>TRBJ1-2|TRBV6-6|-|TRBD1
TGTGCCAGCTACACGGACAGGGGAGAGAGATATGGCTACACCTTC
CASYTDRGERYGYTF
>TRBJ2-7|TRBV6-5|once|-
TGTGCCAGCAGTCGGGGGTCCACCTACGAGCAGTACTTC
CASSRGSTYEQYF
>TRBJ1-2|TRBV7-2|-|TRBD1
TGTGCCAGCAGCTTAGATGTGGGGACAGGGGCCGGTGGCTACACCTTC
CASSLDVGTGAGGYTF
>TRBJ2-2|TRBV30|once|TRBD2
TGTGCCTGGAGTGTACTAGCGGGAGGGAACACCGGGGAGCTGTTTTTT
CAWSVLAGGNTGELFF
>TRBJ1-2|TRBV10-3|-|-
TGTGCCATCAGACAGGGCAGTCAAGGCTACACCTTC
CAIRQGSQGYTF
>TRBJ2-3|TRBV7-9|few|TRBD2
TGTGCCAGCAGCCCTCATACTAGCGGGGGGCTGACAGATACGCAGTATTTT
CASSPHTSGGLTDTQYF
>TRBJ1-2|TRBV11-2|-|TRBD1
TGTGCCAGCAGCTTCACGCCGGGACAGGGCCCTGATGGCTACACCTTC
CASSFTPGQGPDGYTF
>TRBJ2-3|TRBV29-1|-|TRBD2
TGCAGCGGGCTAGCGGACACAGATACGCAGTATTTT
CSGLADTDTQYF
>TRBJ2-7|TRBV6-5|-|TRBD2
TGTGCCACCGGACTAGCGGGACCCTACGAGCAGTACTTC
CATGLAGPYEQYF
>TRBJ1-5|TRBV7-9|-|-
TGTGCCAGCAGCTTAGACAGGAATCAGCCCCAGCATTTT
CASSLDRNQPQHF
>TRBJ1-4|TRBV25-1|-|-
TGTGCCAGCAGTGAAAGTTCGGGAGGATCTGCAACTAATGAAAAACTGTTTTTT
CASSESSGGSATNEKLFF
>TRBJ2-7|TRBV7-9|-|-
TGTGCCAGCAGGGAGTCGGGAGAGCAGTACTTC
CASRESGEQYF
>TRBJ2-3|TRBV5-1|-|-
TGCGCCAGCAGCCCGGGGGGCGTAGATACGCAGTATTTT
CASSPGGVDTQYF
>TRBJ2-7|TRBV2|-|-
TGTGCCAGCAGTGCCAGTTCCTACGAGCAGTACTTC
CASSASSYEQYF
>TRBJ2-1|TRBV4-2|few|TRBD2
TGTGCCAGCAGCCACAAACCCGATACTAGCGGGAGCTCCTACAATGAGCAGTTCTTC
CASSHKPDTSGSSYNEQFF
>TRBJ1-2|TRBV2|few|TRBD1
TGTGCCAGCAGTCGACAGGGTGGCCCGGATGGCTACACCTTC
CASSRQGGPDGYTF
>TRBJ1-4|TRBV30|-|TRBD1
TGTGCCTGGACCCGACAGGGGGCTGTGAAACTGTTTTTT
CAWTRQGAVKLFF
>TRBJ2-1|TRBV6-5|-|TRBD2
TGTGCCAGCAGTTACTCGTCAGCGGGGGCCCACAATGAGCAGTTCTTC
CASSYSSAGAHNEQFF
>TRBJ1-1|TRBV7-9|-|TRBD1
TGTGCCAGCAGCGGAGCGGACAGGGCCAGGAACACTGAAGCTTTCTTT
CASSGADRARNTEAFF
>TRBJ2-7|TRBV30|few|-
TGTGCCTGGAGCAGGAGGGCATACGAGCAGTACTTC
CAWSRRAYEQYF
>TRBJ2-1|TRBV18|few|TRBD1
TGTGCCAGCTCACCCGGGACAGGGTCCTACAATGAGCAGTTCTTC
CASSPGTGSYNEQFF
>TRBJ1-4|TRBV29-1|-|TRBD1
TGCAGCGCTACGACAGGGGGGGGCTCTAATGAAAAACTGTTTTTT
CSATTGGGSNEKLFF
>TRBJ2-7|TRBV30|few|TRBD2
TGTGCCTGGGTCCCGAGCGGCGGGGGTTACGAGCAGTACTTC
CAWVPSGGGYEQYF
>TRBJ1-1|TRBV7-8|-|TRBD1
TGTGCCAGCAGCTTGGGGGACAGGGGGCTCACTGAAGCTTTCTTT
CASSLGDRGLTEAFF
>TRBJ2-3|TRBV11-2|-|-
TGTGCCAGCAGCCCGGGGATGGAGGGTACGCAGTATTTT
CASSPGMEGTQYF
>TRBJ2-1|TRBV5-1|few|-
TGCGCCAGCAGCTTGGCCCTTAGCGTCAATGAGCAGTTCTTC
CASSLALSVNEQFF
>TRBJ2-5|TRBV18|-|-
TGTGCCAGCTCCCCGGGAGAGACCCAGTACTTC
CASSPGETQYF
>TRBJ1-1|TRBV2|-|-
TGTGCCAGCAAGCCCGGGCGGGACACTGAAGCTTTCTTT
CASKPGRDTEAFF
>TRBJ2-1|TRBV19|many|-
TGTGCCAGTAGTATACGGAATGAGCAGTTCTTC
CASSIRNEQFF
>TRBJ2-7|TRBV27|once|TRBD1
TGTGCCAGCAGCGTACAGGGGGCTCCCTACGAGCAGTACTTC
CASSVQGAPYEQYF
>TRBJ2-1|TRBV18|-|-
TGTGCCAGCTCACCACCGGCTGTGAATGAGCAGTTCTTC
CASSPPAVNEQFF
>TRBJ1-2|TRBV7-9|few|TRBD1
TGTGCCAGCAGCCCTAGAGAGTTCCCGGGACAGGATTATGGCTACACCTTC
CASSPREFPGQDYGYTF
>TRBJ1-4|TRBV6-5|-|TRBD1
TGTGCCAGCAGCTCAGGGGGGAAGGAAAAACTGTTTTTT
CASSSGGKEKLFF
>TRBJ2-7|TRBV11-2|few|-
TGTGCCAGCAGCTCGAGGGCTCACTACGAGCAGTACTTC
CASSSRAHYEQYF
>TRBJ2-7|TRBV7-9|few|-
TGTGCCAGCAGCTTAGGAGTTACCACAAGGGGGTTGGTCCACGAGCAGTACTTC
CASSLGVTTRGLVHEQYF
>TRBJ1-4|TRBV6-6|-|-
TGTGCCAGCAGTTACCCCCCCGGGGAGGGTGAAAAACTGTTTTTT
CASSYPPGEGEKLFF
>TRBJ2-7|TRBV28|-|-
TGTGCCAGCAGTACCCCGGGCCGCGGGCAGCAGTACTTC
CASSTPGRGQQYF
>TRBJ2-1|TRBV28|few|-
TGTGCCAGCAGCCCCGTGGGGGGGCGCAGCAATGAGCAGTTCTTC
CASSPVGGRSNEQFF
>TRBJ2-7|TRBV30|-|-
TGTGCCCTGGAGGCCAGTTCCTACGAGCAGTACTTC
CALEASSYEQYF
>TRBJ2-1|TRBV30|few|-
TGTGCCTCCCGGGACTCTCTCAATGAGCAGTTCTTC
CASRDSLNEQFF
>TRBJ2-7|TRBV13|-|-
TGTGCCAGCAGCTTAGGGGACTTGGACTACGAGCAGTACTTC
CASSLGDLDYEQYF
>TRBJ2-5|TRBV10-3|-|-
TGTGCCATCAGTGAGTCCGGGTGGGAGACCCAGTACTTC
CAISESGWETQYF
>TRBJ2-3|TRBV5-1|-|-
TGCGCCAGCAGCTTGGCCAGCGGCACCTCTAGCACAGATACGCAGTATTTT
CASSLASGTSSTDTQYF
>TRBJ2-3|TRBV2|few|-
TGTGCCGGCGGGACAGCCAGCACAGATACGCAGTATTTT
CAGGTASTDTQYF
>TRBJ1-1|TRBV27|-|TRBD1
TGTGCCAGCAGTTACCCAGGGGGCGGGACTGAAGCTTTCTTT
CASSYPGGGTEAFF
>TRBJ2-1|TRBV5-1|-|TRBD2
TGCGCCAGCAGTCCCGGACTAGAGTACAATGAGCAGTTCTTC
CASSPGLEYNEQFF
>TRBJ2-5|TRBV4-1|-|TRBD1
TGCGCCAGCAGCCAAGAGGGGACAGTCCAAGAGACCCAGTACTTC
CASSQEGTVQETQYF
>TRBJ2-1|TRBV2|-|-
TGTGCCAGCAGGGCTAGCAACTTAGATGAGCAGTTCTTC
CASRASNLDEQFF
>TRBJ2-1|TRBV4-1|-|TRBD2
TGCGCCAGCAGCCAGCCGGGACTAGATTCCTACAATGAGCAGTTCTTC
CASSQPGLDSYNEQFF
>TRBJ2-7|TRBV5-1|-|-
TGCGCCAGCAGCGACACACGGCCGCAAGTGCAGTACTTC
CASSDTRPQVQYF
>TRBJ2-7|TRBV7-9|-|TRBD2
TGTGCCAGCCGGCCTAGCGGGAGCGAGCGTGAGCAGTACTTC
CASRPSGSEREQYF
>TRBJ2-1|TRBV30|-|-
TGTGCCTGGAGTGTAGGGGGACGCCTCAATGAGCAGTTCTTC
CAWSVGGRLNEQFF
>TRBJ2-3|TRBV18|-|TRBD2
TGTGCCAGCTCACCCCTTGCGGGGGGCACAGATACGCAGTATTTT
CASSPLAGGTDTQYF
>TRBJ1-4|TRBV5-4|-|-
TGTGCCAGCAGCTCCGGAGGAGCAACTAATGAAAAACTGTTTTTT
CASSSGGATNEKLFF
>TRBJ2-1|TRBV5-4|-|-
TGTGCCAGCACCTGGGGCGGCGCTGGATACAATGAGCAGTTCTTC
CASTWGGAGYNEQFF
>TRBJ2-5|TRBV9|few|TRBD2
TGTGCCAGCAGCCGACTAGCAGAGACCCAGTACTTC
CASSRLAETQYF
>TRBJ2-5|TRBV2|-|-
TGTGCCAGCACTACAGGGATCTTCGAGACCCAGTACTTC
CASTTGIFETQYF
>TRBJ2-5|TRBV2|few|TRBD2
TGTGCCAGCACTAGCGGGAGGTCGGAGACCCAGTACTTC
CASTSGRSETQYF